Each of the 26 T cell receptor beta chains below was sequenced from the same sample in a study of shared clonotypes between healthy human individuals. Sequencing was performed with immunoSEQ multiplex PCR; in TCRdb, only in-frame clones are kept and a portion is missing. The sample consists of more than 2 million clones, 95% of them appearing once. The sample taken for sequencing was naive CD4+ T cells sorted from blood. Subset: CD45RA+ positively selected. The receptors shown here come from a man aged 18 to 30 in good health.

The chain recombines TRBV5-1 with TRBJ1-5; D uncertain. The germline V gene has CDR1 SGHRS and CDR2 YFSETQ. This CDR3 region has 18 residues. V was trimmed by 4 bases and J by 8 bases, leaving 28 bases between them. In DNA form, the CDR3 reads TGCGCCAGCAGCCCCACCGACTTCTTTCGACACCCTGGGGAGCCCCAGCATTTT. The encoded protein is CASSPTDFFRHPGEPQHF.

This clone was counted a single time. The rearrangement links TRBV21-1 to TRBJ2-7; the DNA was not compared with TRBD1, the D call given in the table. TRBV21-1 corresponds to a pseudogene. The CDR3 extends over 16 amino acids. In DNA, the CDR3 is TGTGCCAGCAGCACCATAAATCGGGACAAAAGTAACGAGCAGTACTTC. Its protein is CASSTINRDKSNEQYF.

This clone was detected only once. The rearrangement links TRBV30 to TRBJ1-2; D perhaps matches TRBD1 (6 bases). V was shortened by 4 bases and J by 8 bases, with 20 bases between the two germline ends. The CDR3 totals 14 residues. Germline CDR1 GTSNPN, CDR2 SVGIG (reference sequence). This CDR3 reads CAWTPTRGGLGYTF. As DNA, the CDR3 is TGTGCCTGGACCCCGACTCGGGGGGGCTTAGGCTACACCTTC.

The chain is built from TRBV28 and TRBJ2-7; D gene uncertain. The germline CDR1 and CDR2 sequences are MDHEN and SYDVKM. The CDR3 has 13 residues. V was shortened by 5 bases and J by 3 bases, with 11 bases between the two germline ends. CDR3: CASSTPDRYEQYF. CDR3 bases: TGTGCCAGCAGTACACCCGACCGCTACGAGCAGTACTTC.

This chain joins TRBV7-2 and TRBJ2-1; D is perhaps TRBD1 (6 bases). Per germline, CDR1 SGHTA and CDR2 FQGNSA. V shed 6 bases and J shed 4 bases, with 22 bases lying between them. The CDR3 loop spans 17 amino acids. This chain's CDR3 is CASSPGPGRGSYNEQFF. As DNA, the CDR3 is TGTGCCAGCAGTCCGGGCCCAGGCAGGGGCTCTTACAATGAGCAGTTCTTC.

The chain recombines TRBV7-9 with TRBJ2-3, with D uncertain. From germline, CDR1 is SEHNR and CDR2 FQNEAQ (reference sequence). Deletions cut 0 bases from V and 1 base from J, with 11 bases between. This CDR3 has 16 amino acids. CDR3 nucleotide sequence: TGTGCCAGCAGCTTAGCAGGCACAACCCGCACAGATACGCAGTATTTT. Translation gives CASSLAGTTRTDTQYF.

The genes are TRBV5-1 and TRBJ2-5; D might be TRBD1 or TRBD2, each matching 5 bases. CDR1 and CDR2 (germline): SGHRS, YFSETQ. CDR3 length equals 14 residues. V lost 2 bases, J lost 4 bases, and 12 bases lay in between. The CDR3 sequence: CASSFGTNGETQYF. CDR3 in DNA: TGCGCCAGCAGCTTCGGGACCAACGGAGAGACCCAGTACTTC.

This chain uses TRBV6-1 with TRBJ1-4, with a tentative D call TRBD1 (6 bases). The V gene lost 8 bases and the J gene lost 3 bases, with 13 bases spanning the gap. CDR3 length equals 14 residues. Germline V lookup: CDR1 MNHNS, CDR2 SASEGT. In DNA, the CDR3 is TGTGCCAGCGTCAGGGGTGGGTCTAATGAAAAACTGTTTTTT. This gives the protein CASVRGGSNEKLFF.

Points on this clone: Other DNA sequences in this sample translate to the same CDR3. V is TRBV4-3 and J is TRBJ2-1; D unresolved. CDR3 length: 15 residues. Germline V gene sequence: CDR1 LGHNA, CDR2 YSLEER. The V gene lost 0 bases and the J gene lost 2 bases, with 8 bases spanning the gap. The CDR3 DNA sequence: TGCGCCAGCAGCCAAGATTTGCCGGCCTACAATGAGCAGTTCTTC. Translated, it gives CASSQDLPAYNEQFF.

The rearrangement links TRBV6-6 to TRBJ2-7, with a possible D match to TRBD2 (6 bases). The CDR3 is 14 residues long. With 6 bases removed from V and 8 bases from J, the gap between germline ends came to 20 bases. Per germline, CDR1 MNHNY and CDR2 SVGAGI (reference sequence). The CDR3 loop reads CASSPTERAAKQYF. As DNA, the CDR3 is TGTGCCAGCAGCCCAACCGAGCGGGCGGCGAAGCAGTACTTC.

The CDR3 bases are TGTGCCAGCTCACCACCAACGGCGGGACTTTACGAGCAGTACTTC. The encoded protein is CASSPPTAGLYEQYF. This chain uses TRBV18 with TRBJ2-7, with TRBD2 as a possible D gene (6 bases). The CDR3 is 15 residues long. CDR1 is KGHSH, CDR2 LQKENI, per germline. Trimming stripped 0 bases from V and 4 bases from J, with 13 bases between.

The rearrangement uses TRBV7-8 and TRBJ1-5; the D gene is possibly TRBD1 (5 bases). Looked up from germline, CDR1 is SGHVS and CDR2 is FQNEAQ. V lost 1 base and J 4 bases, leaving 8 bases between the germline ends. This CDR3 is 14 amino acids long. The CDR3 nucleotides read TGTGCCAGCAGCTTAGTCGGGGCTAATCAGCCCCAGCATTTT. Protein product: CASSLVGANQPQHF.

CDR3 nucleotides: TGTGCCAGCAGCTTAGCTAGCGGGGGGCAATACAATGAGCAGTTCTTC. Translated: CASSLASGGQYNEQFF. V gene TRBV7-2 combines with J gene TRBJ2-1, with 10 bases aligning to TRBD2. V lost 0 bases to trimming and J lost 4 bases; unmatched junction nucleotides: 3. This CDR3 is 16 amino acids long. CDR1 and CDR2 (germline): SGHTA, FQGNSA.

The chain has TRBV27 and TRBJ2-3, with D perhaps TRBD1 (6 bases). CDR3 length equals 14 residues. Trimming shortened V by 7 bases and J by 6 bases, and 17 bases separated the two germline ends. Per germline, CDR1 MNHEY and CDR2 SMNVEV (reference sequence). CDR3 residues: CASTKQGLRDTQYF. In DNA form, the CDR3 reads TGTGCCAGCACCAAACAGGGTCTACGGGATACGCAGTATTTT.

J is TRBJ1-1 and V is TRBV19; maybe TRBD1 (5 bases). This CDR3 has 12 residues. Germline V lookup: CDR1 LNHDA, CDR2 SQIVND (reference sequence). V was pared by 5 bases and J by 8 bases, with 12 bases between. The CDR3 DNA reads TGTGCCAGTAGTCCCAATGGGGGGGAAGCTTTCTTT. This gives the protein CASSPNGGEAFF.

This chain joins TRBV29-1 and TRBJ1-2; D remains unclear. Trimming stripped 2 bases from V and 5 bases from J, with 6 bases between. The germline gives CDR1 SQVTM, CDR2 ANQGSEA. The CDR3 length is 11 residues. In DNA, the CDR3 is TGCAGCGTTGAAAACGGGTATGGCTACACCTTC. This translates into CSVENGYGYTF.

This chain joins TRBV11-2 and TRBJ2-7, with D perhaps given as TRBD1 or TRBD2 (6 bases each). The ends were cut back, 10 bases at V and 3 bases at J, with 22 bases in the middle. The CDR3 extends over 15 amino acids. Germline V gene data show CDR1 as SGHAT and CDR2 as FQNNGV. In nucleotides, the CDR3 is TGTGCCACCGCCCCTTACGGGGGCCTTCTCTACGAGCAGTACTTC. This codes for CATAPYGGLLYEQYF.

The sample holds a few counts of this clone. The chain couples TRBV9 to TRBJ1-2; 10 positions agree with TRBD1. The length of the CDR3 is 15 residues. Per germline, CDR1 SGDLS and CDR2 YYNGEE. Trimming at V came to 0 bases and at J to 4 bases, leaving 3 bases not matched to a gene. This CDR3 reads CASSVGGQGTYGYTF. DNA for the CDR3: TGTGCCAGCAGCGTAGGGGGACAGGGGACCTATGGCTACACCTTC.

On this clone: The sample carries other DNA sequences with the same CDR3. The chain couples TRBV5-1 to TRBJ2-7; D not resolved. CDR3 length: 14 amino acids. V dropped 0 bases and J dropped 2 bases, with 9 bases sitting between them. CDR1 and CDR2 from the germline V gene are SGHRS and YFSETQ. The CDR3 spells CASSLEGIPYEQYF. The CDR3 DNA reads TGCGCCAGCAGCTTGGAAGGGATTCCCTACGAGCAGTACTTC.

This chain links TRBV7-9 with TRBJ2-5, with D possibly matching TRBD2 (5 bases). CDR1 is SEHNR and CDR2 is FQNEAQ in the germline V gene (reference sequence). CDR3 length: 15 residues. V dropped 7 bases and J dropped 5 bases, with 20 bases sitting between them. CDR3 sequence reads: CASTISLGGRETQYF. The CDR3 DNA reads as TGTGCCAGCACCATCAGTCTTGGAGGCCGGGAGACCCAGTACTTC.

The chain links TRBV5-4 to TRBJ2-3; D unresolved. Trimming shortened V by 3 bases and J by 5 bases, and 10 bases separated the two germline ends. Germline CDR1 and CDR2: SGHNT and YYREEE (reference sequence). This CDR3 region has 13 residues. As DNA, the CDR3 is TGTGCCAGCAGCTCCCCTGGGGTAGATACGCAGTATTTT. Translation: CASSSPGVDTQYF.

The chain carries TRBV10-2 and TRBJ1-5; 9 bases match TRBD1. V lost 4 bases, J lost 0 bases, and 7 bases stayed unmatched. From germline, CDR1 is WSHSY and CDR2 SAAADI. This CDR3 region has 17 residues. As DNA, the CDR3 is TGCGCCAGCAGTGGAGGACAGGGGTTAGCTAGCAATCAGCCCCAGCATTTT. Residues: CASSGGQGLASNQPQHF.

A few counts support this clone. This rearrangement joins TRBV7-9 to TRBJ1-2; D is uncertain. V was pared by 5 bases and J by 3 bases, with 4 bases between. The germline V gene encodes CDR1 SEHNR and CDR2 FQNEAQ (reference sequence). The CDR3 extends over 11 amino acids. The CDR3, as DNA: TGTGCCAGCAGCGGGGACTATGGCTACACCTTC. Translating gives CASSGDYGYTF.

This clone is a singleton in its sample. V is TRBV11-2 and J is TRBJ2-3; D perhaps matches TRBD2 (5 bases). The CDR3 runs to 14 residues. Germline CDR1 SGHAT, CDR2 FQNNGV. V was pared by 3 bases and J by 4 bases, with 11 bases between. The CDR3 DNA reads TGTGCCAGCAGCTTCCCAGAGGGAGCAGATACGCAGTATTTT. This translates into CASSFPEGADTQYF.

V and J are TRBV6-6 and TRBJ1-1; 7 bases are a match to TRBD1. The V segment lost 6 bases and the J segment 1 base; nucleotides outside the gene matches: 8. CDR1 MNHNY and CDR2 SVGAGI come from the germline V gene (reference sequence). There are 15 residues in the CDR3. The CDR3 DNA is TGTGCCAGCAGAGACACACAGGGGAGGAACACTGAAGCTTTCTTT. This codes for CASRDTQGRNTEAFF.

A note on this clone: This sample includes further DNA sequences coding for the same CDR3. V is TRBV6-5 and J is TRBJ1-2, with 7 bases matching TRBD1. V lost 6 bases to trimming and J lost 4 bases; unmatched junction nucleotides: 5. Germline V lookup: CDR1 MNHEY, CDR2 SVGAGI. The CDR3 totals 13 residues. The CDR3 protein is CASSRGGAYGYTF. The CDR3 coding sequence is TGTGCCAGCAGCAGGGGGGGGGCCTATGGCTACACCTTC.